Listed here is a single TCR beta chain. The ends were cut back, 3 bases at V and 5 bases at J, with 13 bases in the middle. CDR1 MGHDK and CDR2 SYGVNS come from the germline V gene. The CDR3 has 14 residues. In the original workflow: How many nucleated cells were present was estimated from reference gene primer amplification. Produced via immunoSEQ multiplex PCR; TCRdb's table is partial and in-frame only. V, J and clone size derive from that table, while D and trimming were established from the DNA sequence. This sample carries about 140,000 clones, around 80% of them seen once, and the ten largest clones take 3% to 4.5%. These data come from a study of blood T cell repertoires in COVID-19. At the level of the study: T cells, B-cell-depleted T cells, or PBMCs supplied cDNA or gDNA.

The material sequenced was peripheral blood. This rearrangement joins TRBV25-1 to TRBJ1-2; a weak D match, TRBD1 (6 bases). The receptor was derived from a man aged 55 to 70 with acute or convalescent COVID-19. CDR3 residues: CASSDRGRTYGYTF. The CDR3 DNA reads as TGTGCCAGCAGTGACAGGGGCAGAACTTATGGCTACACCTTC.